One and the same sample provided the 21 T cell receptor beta chains below, sequenced in a study of T cell repertoires in cytomegalovirus infection. What these receptors recognize is not known. TCRdb redid the calling of the reads with MiXCR, one entry per CDR3 protein. Of about 830,000 distinct CDR3 sequences in the sample, over 25% are singletons; the top ten hold around 11%. Sequenced here: cultured CD8+ T cells from PBMCs, sampled from culture after CMV antigen stimulation. The receptors here all came from a human donor in good health (CMV status not recorded). Some clones in this sample may be carry-over from other donors' samples.

This clonotype was detected only once. One end of the junction fails to match germline, which may point to a read error. This chain links TRBV7-8 with TRBJ2-2; 7 bases map to TRBD1. The CDR3 spans 15 residues. Germline V gives CDR1 SGHVS, CDR2 FQNEAQ. Here the CDR3 reads CANSTTTGSTGELFF. In DNA form, the CDR3 reads TGTGCCAACAGCACCACGACAGGGTCCACCGGGGAGCTGTTTTTT.

This clonotype was recorded at least ten times. This chain joins TRBV7-2 and TRBJ2-1, with 12 bases aligning to TRBD2. Germline V gives CDR1 SGHTA, CDR2 FQGNSA. CDR3 length equals 17 residues. V lost 4 bases to trimming and J lost 0 bases; unmatched junction nucleotides: 4. The CDR3 coding sequence is TGTGCCAGCAGCTCAAGGACTAGCGGGAACTCCTACAATGAGCAGTTCTTC. It encodes CASSSRTSGNSYNEQFF.

This clonotype was detected many times. CDR3 sequence: CASSLVDHNSPLHF. Written as DNA, the CDR3 is TGTGCCAGCAGTCTGGTCGACCATAATTCACCCCTCCACTTT. The chain has TRBV12-3 or TRBV12-4 and TRBJ1-6; D gene unclear. This CDR3 spans 14 amino acids. Trimming removed 5 bases at V and 5 bases at J, with 10 bases between.

The CDR3 here is CASSSGSINQPQHF. The CDR3 DNA sequence: TGTGCCAGCAGTTCGGGGTCTATCAATCAGCCCCAGCATTTT. The chain links TRBV27 to TRBJ1-5; D unclear. Deletions cut 4 bases from V and 3 bases from J, with 10 bases between. This CDR3 has 14 residues. Germline V gene data show CDR1 as MNHEY and CDR2 as SMNVEV (reference sequence).

This clonotype was recorded only once. The V gene is TRBV2, the J gene TRBJ2-7; the D gene is possibly TRBD1 (5 bases). The CDR3 totals 10 residues. Looked up from germline, CDR1 is SNHLY and CDR2 is FYNNEI. V lost 6 bases, J lost 7 bases, and 7 bases lay in between. As DNA, the CDR3 is TGTGCCAGCAGGAACAGGGAGCAGTACTTC. Translated: CASRNREQYF.

A note on this clonotype: This may arise from a read error, as a much more abundant clone is one base away. The CDR3 loop is CASSPEWSAHQETQYF. Here the CDR3 DNA reads TGTGCCAGCAGCCCAGAATGGTCAGCGCATCAAGAGACCCAGTACTTC. This chain links TRBV3-1 with TRBJ2-5, with D unresolved. This CDR3 is built from 16 residues. V was cut by 4 bases and J by 2 bases, with 17 bases left in between. The germline CDR1 and CDR2 sequences are LGHDT and YNNKEL (reference sequence).

This clonotype occurred a few times. This rearrangement joins TRBV25-1 to TRBJ1-1; D gene unclear. In germline, CDR1 is MGHDK, CDR2 SYGVNS. This CDR3 is 13 amino acids long. The ends were cut back, 4 bases at V and 0 bases at J, with 6 bases in the middle. The CDR3 is CASSGWMNTEAFF. Written as DNA, the CDR3 is TGTGCCAGCAGTGGGTGGATGAACACTGAAGCTTTCTTT.

This clonotype turned up a few times. The chain combines TRBV27 with TRBJ2-5; 8 bases are shared with TRBD1. This CDR3 contains 15 residues. CDR1 is MNHEY and CDR2 is SMNVEV in the germline V gene (reference sequence). Losses at the gene ends were 2 bases for V and 5 bases for J; bases not matched to a gene: 7. The CDR3 here is CASSLGPGGLETQYF. The CDR3 nucleotides read TGTGCCAGCAGTTTAGGCCCAGGGGGCTTGGAGACCCAGTACTTC.

The rearrangement uses TRBV14 and TRBJ2-1; 11 bases fit TRBD2. The CDR3 loop spans 16 amino acids. CDR1 is SGHDN, CDR2 FVKESK, per germline. The V gene end was trimmed by 4 bases and the J gene end by 4 bases; junction bases not matched to a gene: 6. This chain's CDR3 is CASSRTGTSGYNEQFF. The CDR3 coding sequence is TGTGCCAGCAGCCGGACCGGGACTAGCGGATACAATGAGCAGTTCTTC.

Many counts were recorded for this clonotype. Written as DNA, the CDR3 is TGTGCCAGCCTAACTAGCGGGGGGGCCCAAGAGACCCAGTACTTC. Translating gives CASLTSGGAQETQYF. This chain links TRBV7-6 with TRBJ2-5, with 13 nucleotides matching TRBD2. CDR3 length: 15 residues. CDR1 is SGHVS, CDR2 FNYEAQ, per germline. The V and J ends lost 8 bases and 1 base, in that order; junction bases with no gene match: 4.

This clonotype has more than one count but fewer than ten. The CDR3 nucleotides read TGTGCCAGCAGTTTAAAGGTGGGAAACACCATATATTTT. Its translation is CASSLKVGNTIYF. The chain recombines TRBV28 with TRBJ1-3; D is unresolved. The CDR3 totals 13 residues. Deletions cut 2 bases from V and 4 bases from J, with 6 bases between. Germline lookup yields CDR1 MDHEN and CDR2 SYDVKM.

This clonotype was observed a handful of times. V is TRBV12-3 or TRBV12-4 and J is TRBJ2-3, with 11 nucleotides matching TRBD1. V lost 11 bases and J lost 5; bases outside the gene matches: 9. The CDR3 is 14 amino acids. The CDR3 spells CASTGTGGLDTQYF. The CDR3 DNA sequence: TGTGCCTCCACCGGGACAGGGGGATTAGATACGCAGTATTTT.

This clonotype was detected only a few times. V and J are TRBV7-9 and TRBJ1-1; no definite D call. Germline CDR1 reads SEHNR; CDR2 reads FQNEAQ (reference sequence). V lost 7 bases, J lost 0 bases, and 12 bases lay in between. The CDR3 contains 14 residues. CDR3 nucleotides: TGTGCCAGCAATTCGGGGATGTTGAACACTGAAGCTTTCTTT. Translated, it gives CASNSGMLNTEAFF. Supplemented by reference TRBV7-9 and TRBJ1-1, the full variable domain reads DTGVSQNPRHKITKRGQNVTFRCDPISEHNRLYWYRQTLGQGPEFLTYFQNEAQLEKSRLLSDRFSAERPKGSFSTLEIQRTEQGDSAMYLCASNSGMLNTEAFFGQGTRLTVV.

This clonotype was seen a handful of times. The chain couples TRBV7-6 to TRBJ2-5, with D tentatively TRBD1 or TRBD2 (6 bases each). Trimming shortened V by 5 bases and J by 2 bases, and 18 bases separated the two germline ends. This CDR3 contains 16 residues. Per germline, CDR1 SGHVS and CDR2 FNYEAQ. The CDR3 here is CASSHQEGDTQETQYF. CDR3 in DNA: TGTGCCAGCAGCCATCAGGAGGGGGACACTCAAGAGACCCAGTACTTC.

This clonotype has at least ten counts. The V gene is TRBV7-4, the J gene TRBJ1-4; TRBD1 agrees at 9 bases. This CDR3 comprises 18 residues. V shed 3 bases, J shed 5 bases, and the junction held 13 bases outside the gene matches. Germline V CDR1 and CDR2: SGHVT, SQSDAQ. CDR3 sequence (DNA): TGTGCCAGCAGCTTGGTAATGGGGACAGGGAATCTGAATGAAAAACTGTTTTTT. Encoded protein: CASSLVMGTGNLNEKLFF.

This clonotype was recorded a few times. This sequence joins TRBV6-5 and TRBJ2-1; a weak D match, TRBD2 (7 bases). Per the germline V gene, CDR1 is MNHEY and CDR2 is SVGAGI. V was cut by 5 bases and J by 4 bases, with 15 bases left in between. This CDR3 region has 15 residues. CDR3 sequence: CASSNVAGAYNEQFF. As DNA, the CDR3 is TGTGCCAGCAGTAATGTTGCGGGGGCTTACAATGAGCAGTTCTTC.

The sample holds a few counts of this clonotype. The gene calls are TRBV7-6 and TRBJ2-2; 11 nucleotides line up with TRBD1. CDR3 length equals 18 residues. Per germline, CDR1 SGHVS and CDR2 FNYEAQ. After removal of 0 bases from V and 3 bases from J, the junction contained 6 bases not matched to a gene. The CDR3 region is CASSLAPRDRGDTGELFF. The CDR3 region has the DNA TGTGCCAGCAGCTTAGCGCCCCGGGACAGGGGGGACACCGGGGAGCTGTTTTTT.

The chain has TRBV14 and TRBJ1-1; D is unclear. Trimming pared 4 bases from V and 5 bases from J, leaving 17 bases between. Germline lookup yields CDR1 SGHDN and CDR2 FVKESK. This CDR3 comprises 15 residues. Written as DNA, the CDR3 is TGTGCCAGCAGCCCTAGTTGGTTGTTCGGAACTGAAGCTTTCTTT. Protein product: CASSPSWLFGTEAFF.

The gene calls are TRBV4-3 and TRBJ1-1; D remains ambiguous. The ends were cut back, 4 bases at V and 9 bases at J, with 24 bases in the middle. Germline-derived CDR1 and CDR2 are LGHNA and YSLEER. CDR3 size: 16 residues. The chain's CDR3 is CASSLSLGVSSSKAFF. Here the CDR3 DNA reads TGCGCCAGCAGCCTCTCCCTGGGAGTTTCGAGCTCTAAAGCTTTCTTT.

A word on this clonotype: Relative to the germline gene, one junction end is altered; a read error may explain this. The rearrangement links TRBV12-3 or TRBV12-4 to TRBJ2-1, with D perhaps TRBD1 (5 bases). This CDR3 has 14 residues. The CDR3 DNA is TGTGCCAGCAGTAGGACATGGACCTACGATGAGCAGTTCTTC. Translating gives CASSRTWTYDEQFF.

In this sample, this clonotype turned up a few times. The chain uses TRBV15 and TRBJ2-2; D remains ambiguous. Germline CDR1 and CDR2: LNHNV and YYDKDF (reference sequence). This CDR3 contains 13 residues. V was trimmed by 3 bases and J by 7 bases, leaving 9 bases between them. The CDR3: CATSSPTDGELFF. The DNA for the CDR3 is TGTGCCACCAGCAGCCCCACGGACGGGGAGCTGTTTTTT. Combining the CDR3 with reference TRBV15 and TRBJ2-2 gives the whole variable domain DAMVIQNPRYQVTQFGKPVTLSCSQTLNHNVMYWYQQKSSQAPKLLFHYYDKDFNNEADTPDNFQSRRPNTSFCFLDIRSPGLGDTAMYLCATSSPTDGELFFGEGSRLTVL.